Listed below are T cell receptor beta chains from one sample, sequenced in a study of T-cell memory formation after mild COVID-19. TCRdb called the 5' RACE reads again in MiXCR, with one record for every CDR3 protein. The data hold more than 110,000 distinct CDR3 sequences, with less than 25% observed a single time. Sequenced sample: PBMCs or a T cell subset sorted from them (not recorded which). Receptors were obtained from an adult woman who had mild COVID-19 (a few samples of this study predate the infection). Cell type and time point are not known. The CDR3 runs from the conserved cysteine through the conserved F or W. A D gene is named only where the DNA matches it firmly. Part of the rows lack a size; the others show once, few, many or a class for expanded clones.

V	size	D	J	DNA	CDR3
TRBV14	.	TRBD1	TRBJ1-6	TGTGCCAGCAGCCAAGGGTGGCGGGACAGGTATTCACCCCTCCACTTT	CASSQGWRDRYSPLHF
TRBV20-1	.	.	TRBJ2-1	TGCAGTGCTAGAGATGGGGACTTCGGGCAGTTCTTC	CSARDGDFGQFF
TRBV30	.	.	TRBJ1-5	TGTGCCTGGCAAACAGGGATCAATCAGCCCCAGCATTTT	CAWQTGINQPQHF
TRBV9	.	.	TRBJ1-1	TGTGCCAGCAGCCCACCCGGGGCTGAAGCTTTCTTT	CASSPPGAEAFF
TRBV7-8	.	.	TRBJ2-3	TGTGCCAGCAGCTTAAGGAGGGCTTATAGTCGGGAGAACGGCACAGATACGCAGTATTTT	CASSLRRAYSRENGTDTQYF
TRBV12-3/TRBV12-4	once	TRBD1	TRBJ1-2	TGTGCCAGCAGTTTGGGTGCGACAGGGGCTAACTATGGCTACACCTTC	CASSLGATGANYGYTF
TRBV20-1	.	.	TRBJ2-3	TGCAGTGCTGGGGGACCGGTACGCACAGATACGCAGTATTTT	CSAGGPVRTDTQYF
TRBV3-1	few	TRBD2	TRBJ2-7	TGTGCCAGCAGCCAAGATTCAGCGGGAGGGTGGTACGAGCAGTACTTC	CASSQDSAGGWYEQYF
TRBV20-1	.	.	TRBJ2-1	TGCAGTGCGGAATCGTACAATGAGCAGTTCTTC	CSAESYNEQFF
TRBV9	.	TRBD1	TRBJ1-6	TGTGCCAGCAGCGTGGGTTCGACAGGGCACTCACCCCTCCACTTT	CASSVGSTGHSPLHF
TRBV29-1	few	TRBD1	TRBJ2-7	TGCAGCGTTGTCGACAGGGGATCCTACGAGCAGTACTTC	CSVVDRGSYEQYF
TRBV4-1	.	.	TRBJ2-7	TGCGCCAGCAGCGAGGGGGAAGGTTACTCCTACGAGCAGTACTTC	CASSEGEGYSYEQYF
TRBV12-3/TRBV12-4	few	TRBD2	TRBJ2-1	TGTGCCAGCACCCTAGCGGGAGCGGAGTTCTTC	CASTLAGAEFF
TRBV20-1	.	.	TRBJ2-2	TGCAGTGCGGCAGGCGCGAACACCGGGGAGCTGTTTTTT	CSAAGANTGELFF
TRBV6-5	.	.	TRBJ2-3	TGTGCCAGCAGTTACTGGGGAGTCAGCACAGATACGCAGTATTTT	CASSYWGVSTDTQYF
TRBV29-1	.	TRBD1	TRBJ2-7	TGCAGCGTTGAGATATCAGGGGGCTACGAGCAGTACTTC	CSVEISGGYEQYF